Presented here are 7 T cell receptor beta chains from one specimen sequenced in a study of Ad26.COV2.S vaccination and SARS-CoV-2 variants. Profiling relied on immunoSEQ multiplex PCR, and the TCRdb table lists in-frame clones only, not all of them. The data contain fewer than 50,000 clones, roughly 84% of them singletons. Material: peripheral blood, obtained after recovery from COVID-19. These receptors all stem from a human donor who had recovered from COVID-19.

The rearrangement joins TRBV11-1 to TRBJ2-3; 8 bases match TRBD2. Per the germline V gene, CDR1 is SGHAT and CDR2 is FQDESV (reference sequence). This CDR3 spans 15 amino acids. V lost 6 bases to trimming and J lost 4 bases; unmatched junction nucleotides: 9. The CDR3 here is CASSRREGRADTQYF. CDR3 coding DNA: TGTGCCAGCAGTCGTCGGGAGGGCAGGGCAGATACGCAGTATTTT.

This sequence joins TRBV12-5 and TRBJ2-7; D is possibly TRBD2 (6 bases). V was cut by 5 bases and J by 6 bases, with 14 bases left in between. The germline V gene has CDR1 LGHNT and CDR2 FRNRAP. The CDR3 totals 13 residues. This CDR3 is CASGPTGGFEQYV. DNA of the CDR3: TGTGCTAGTGGTCCGACCGGGGGATTCGAGCAGTACGTC.

V is TRBV19 and J is TRBJ1-2; a possible D gene is TRBD1 (5 bases). V shed 1 base and J shed 4 bases, with 10 bases lying between them. Germline assignment: CDR1 LNHDA and CDR2 SQIVND (reference sequence). The CDR3 is made up of 14 amino acids. This chain's CDR3 is CASSIAQGSYGYTF. CDR3 in DNA: TGTGCCAGTAGTATAGCCCAGGGCTCCTATGGCTACACCTTC.

This clone appeared once. The rearrangement uses TRBV24-1 and TRBJ2-3; 8 bases agree with TRBD1. Germline CDR1 KGHDR, CDR2 SFDVKD. This CDR3 region has 17 residues. Trimming removed 2 bases from V and 4 bases from J; junction bases left unmatched: 10. CDR3 loop: CATSDSWGDRGSDTQYF. The CDR3 nucleotides are TGTGCCACCAGTGATTCCTGGGGAGACAGGGGCTCAGATACGCAGTATTTT.

By share, this clone counts as medium-sized. V is TRBV5-1 and J is TRBJ1-1; D may be TRBD1 (5 bases). Trimming pared 0 bases from V and 4 bases from J, leaving 13 bases between. CDR3 size: 15 residues. Per germline, CDR1 SGHRS and CDR2 YFSETQ. DNA for the CDR3: TGCGCCAGCAGCTTGGCTGAGGGGCGCGTCACTGAAGCTTTCTTT. Amino acid sequence: CASSLAEGRVTEAFF.

The CDR3: CASSQFTGQGKSPLHF. The DNA for the CDR3 is TGTGCCAGCAGCCAATTTACGGGCCAGGGGAAGTCACCCCTCCACTTT. The chain is built from TRBV3-1 (or the pseudogene TRBV3-2) and TRBJ1-6; D might be TRBD1 (6 bases). The V gene lost 2 bases and the J gene lost 10 bases, with 18 bases spanning the gap. From germline, CDR1 is LGHDT and CDR2 YNNKEL (reference sequence). This CDR3 has 16 amino acids.

J is TRBJ2-7 and V is TRBV2; 10 bases are shared with TRBD2. Losses at the gene ends were 5 bases for V and 6 bases for J; bases not matched to a gene: 7. This CDR3 is 14 amino acids long. Per germline, CDR1 SNHLY and CDR2 FYNNEI. The CDR3 DNA follows: TGTGCCAGCAGTTTAGCGGGAGGTGTGATCGAGCAGTACTTC. Translation gives CASSLAGGVIEQYF. Drawing the rest from reference TRBV2 and TRBJ2-7, the complete variable domain is EPEVTQTPSHQVTQMGQEVILRCVPISNHLYFYWYRQILGQKVEFLVSFYNNEISEKSEIFDDQFSVERPDGSNFTLKIRSTKLEDSAMYFCASSLAGGVIEQYFGPGTRLTVT.